This TCR beta chain originates from a study of T cell repertoires in cytomegalovirus infection. Study as a whole: CMV infection together with matching HLA type was indicated by public TCR beta signatures.

CDR3 length: 15 amino acids. V was pared by 4 bases and J by 3 bases, with 15 bases between. The germline V gene has CDR1 SGHDN and CDR2 FVKESK. Concerning this clonotype: Its antigen is as yet unknown.

The study's findings and limits: Summed frequency of shared TCR beta families picked out CMV carriers who also had the relevant HLA.

TCRdb called the reads again in MiXCR, with one record for every CDR3 protein. This table has about 600,000 distinct CDR3 sequences, about 24% appearing once. The TCR sequence derives from a human donor in good health (CMV status not recorded). Some clones in this sample may be carry-over from other donors' samples. V usage is TRBV14 and J usage is TRBJ1-2, with TRBD1 as a possible D gene (6 bases). Sequencing input: CD8+ T cells from PBMCs. CDR3 sequence: CASSPLGTWDYGYTF. The CDR3 DNA sequence: TGTGCCAGCAGCCCCCTGGGGACATGGGACTATGGCTACACCTTC.